The 23 T cell receptor beta chains below come from one sample, sequenced in a study of naive CD8 T cells in extremely preterm neonates (dated by TCRdb to the late 2010s). The library was generated by the immunoSEQ multiplex PCR assay. Sourced from immuneACCESS, this table was stored by TCRdb with only in-frame sequences that have V and J called. A share of the clones is absent; for the studies checked, an unresolved V gene accounts for under half, and the remainder has no known explanation. Within this sample are some 5,700 clones, with approximately 96% of them counted one time only. The ten largest make up less than 0.45% of the sample. What was sequenced was naive CD8+ T cells from blood. These receptors came from a human donor in good health.

The chain couples TRBV27 to TRBJ2-3; 8 bases align to TRBD1. V shed 6 bases and J 2 bases; nucleotides not matched to a gene: 10. CDR1 is MNHEY, CDR2 SMNVEV, per germline (reference sequence). The CDR3 sequence is 16 residues long. The CDR3 loop is CASRLQGVLLTDTQYF. The CDR3 nucleotides read TGTGCCAGCAGACTACAGGGGGTACTCCTCACAGATACGCAGTATTTT.

The V gene is TRBV5-1, the J gene TRBJ2-7; a possible D gene is TRBD1 (6 bases). The germline V and J ends were trimmed by 0 bases and 2 bases, with 9 bases remaining between them. This CDR3 is 14 amino acids long. Germline CDR1 reads SGHRS; CDR2 reads YFSETQ. The CDR3 DNA sequence: TGCGCCAGCAGCTTGGGACAGGCCCCCTACGAGCAGTACTTC. Protein sequence: CASSLGQAPYEQYF. The full variable domain, completed using reference TRBV5-1 and TRBJ2-7, is KAGVTQTPRYLIKTRGQQVTLSCSPISGHRSVSWYQQTPGQGLQFLFEYFSETQRNKGNFPGRFSGRQFSNSRSEMNVSTLELGDSALYLCASSLGQAPYEQYFGPGTRLTVT.

V and J are TRBV29-1 and TRBJ1-1, with D perhaps matching TRBD1 (5 bases). With 4 bases removed from V and 1 base from J, the gap between germline ends came to 19 bases. Germline CDR1 and CDR2: SQVTM and ANQGSEA. The CDR3 loop spans 16 amino acids. The CDR3 loop reads CSVVPFGGVANTEAFF. DNA for the CDR3: TGCAGCGTTGTTCCCTTCGGAGGGGTGGCGAACACTGAAGCTTTCTTT.

The V call is TRBV7-3, the J call TRBJ2-1; no clear D gene. The germline CDR1 and CDR2 sequences are SGHTA and FQGTGA. The length of the CDR3 is 15 residues. V dropped 1 base and J dropped 2 bases, with 9 bases sitting between them. CDR3 protein: CASSLNTLTYNEQFF. CDR3 DNA: TGTGCCAGCAGCTTAAATACCCTAACCTACAATGAGCAGTTCTTC.

The gene calls are TRBV6-1 and TRBJ1-6; D unresolved. This CDR3 is built from 17 residues. The V end was cut by 2 bases, the J end by 0 bases, with 11 bases between. CDR1 and CDR2 from the germline V gene are MNHNS and SASEGT. CDR3 loop: CASSELDPSSYNSPLHF. As DNA, the CDR3 is TGTGCCAGCAGTGAATTAGACCCTAGCTCCTATAATTCACCCCTCCACTTT.

The V and J genes are TRBV9 and TRBJ1-5, with 10 bases fitting TRBD1. Germline lookup yields CDR1 SGDLS and CDR2 YYNGEE. This CDR3 contains 20 residues. V lost 0 bases and J lost 2; bases outside the gene matches: 14. Here the CDR3 reads CASSVAYGTGAFARNQPQHF. CDR3 nucleotides: TGTGCCAGCAGCGTAGCTTATGGGACAGGGGCTTTCGCCCGCAATCAGCCCCAGCATTTT.

For the CDR3, the DNA is TGCGCCAGCAGCTTGACTGGGAGCTCCTATAATTCACCCCTCCACTTT. Protein sequence: CASSLTGSSYNSPLHF. This chain uses TRBV5-1 with TRBJ1-6; unclear D gene. The CDR3 has 16 residues. The V gene lost 1 base and the J gene lost 0 bases, with 8 bases spanning the gap. Germline CDR1 and CDR2: SGHRS and YFSETQ.

The table lists this clone with a few counts. The chain has TRBV28 and TRBJ2-2, with TRBD1 identical over 8 bases. The V and J ends lost 5 bases and 4 bases, in that order; junction bases with no gene match: 6. Germline assignment: CDR1 MDHEN and CDR2 SYDVKM. CDR3 length: 15 amino acids. The CDR3 DNA reads as TGTGCCAGCAGTCTTGGGACAGGCTTCACCGGGGAGCTGTTTTTT. Its translation is CASSLGTGFTGELFF.

This clone was recorded once. The V and J genes are TRBV29-1 and TRBJ1-1, with 10 bases identical to TRBD1. Germline values: CDR1 SQVTM, CDR2 ANQGSEA. Unmatched junction bases numbered 0, after V lost 4 bases and J lost 4 bases. This CDR3 contains 12 residues. This CDR3 reads CSVGQGATEAFF. CDR3 sequence (DNA): TGCAGCGTTGGACAGGGGGCCACTGAAGCTTTCTTT.

The chain joins TRBV11-2 to TRBJ2-7; 11 bases fit TRBD2. The CDR3 has 15 amino acids. Germline V CDR1 and CDR2: SGHAT, FQNNGV. V trimming: 3 bases; J trimming: 3 bases; junction bases outside the gene matches: 4. CDR3 sequence: CASSLVGTSGYEQYF. CDR3 nucleotides: TGTGCCAGCAGCTTGGTAGGGACTAGCGGCTACGAGCAGTACTTC.

The chain uses TRBV11-1 and TRBJ2-3; 7 nucleotides agree with TRBD1. V gave up 5 bases and J gave up 2 bases; unmatched junction bases: 7. The CDR3 has 15 residues. CDR1 is SGHAT and CDR2 is FQDESV in the germline V gene (reference sequence). CDR3 protein: CASSPRQGITDTQYF. Written as DNA, the CDR3 is TGTGCCAGCAGCCCTCGACAGGGAATCACAGATACGCAGTATTTT.

This rearrangement joins TRBV5-1 to TRBJ1-6; TRBD1 matches 7 bases. This CDR3 has 17 amino acids. CDR1 is SGHRS, CDR2 YFSETQ, per germline. V lost 1 base, J lost 5 bases, and 9 bases stayed unmatched. CDR3 sequence reads: CASSLLQTGANNSPLHF. The DNA of the CDR3 is TGCGCCAGCAGCTTGCTACAAACAGGGGCAAATAATTCACCCCTCCACTTT.

This chain joins TRBV6-1 and TRBJ2-7, with D perhaps TRBD2 (6 bases). Germline V gene lookup returns CDR1 MNHNS and CDR2 SASEGT. V was clipped by 5 bases and J by 5 bases, with 13 bases between them. The CDR3 loop spans 13 amino acids. The chain's CDR3 is CASSFGTSDEQYF. As DNA, the CDR3 is TGTGCCAGCAGTTTCGGGACTTCGGACGAGCAGTACTTC.

This chain links TRBV2 with TRBJ1-2, with D hard to call. The CDR3 totals 13 residues. Trimming removed 4 bases at V and 0 bases at J, with 6 bases between. The germline CDR1 and CDR2 sequences are SNHLY and FYNNEI. In DNA, the CDR3 is TGTGCCAGCAGTGTTCTAGCTAACTATGGCTACACCTTC. It codes for CASSVLANYGYTF.

V gene TRBV15 combines with J gene TRBJ1-2; D might be TRBD1 (6 bases). The CDR3 runs to 14 residues. Trimming left V 4 bases short and J 4 bases short, with 13 bases between. Germline assignment: CDR1 LNHNV and CDR2 YYDKDF (reference sequence). The DNA for the CDR3 is TGTGCCACCAGCACCCGGGGGGCAGTCTATGGCTACACCTTC. Residues: CATSTRGAVYGYTF.

This clone was recorded only once. The chain uses TRBV19 and TRBJ2-3, with TRBD2 identical over 15 bases. Germline V lookup: CDR1 LNHDA, CDR2 SQIVND (reference sequence). Trimming at V came to 4 bases and at J to 9 bases, leaving 8 bases not matched to a gene. CDR3 length: 16 amino acids. CDR3 region: CASSKGLAGGKGTQYF. The CDR3 DNA is TGTGCCAGTAGTAAGGGACTAGCGGGGGGTAAGGGCACGCAGTATTTT.

V is TRBV30 and J is TRBJ1-1; possibly TRBD1 for D (5 bases). CDR1 GTSNPN and CDR2 SVGIG come from the germline V gene (reference sequence). Between the trimmed V and J ends, which lost 1 base and 6 bases, there was a span of 24 bases. This CDR3 region has 17 residues. CDR3 sequence: CAWSGQGQTMVAPEAFF. The CDR3 bases are TGTGCCTGGAGTGGGCAGGGTCAAACGATGGTGGCGCCTGAAGCTTTCTTT.

This rearrangement joins TRBV19 to TRBJ2-3, with a tentative D call TRBD1 (5 bases). From germline, CDR1 is LNHDA and CDR2 SQIVND (reference sequence). Between the trimmed V and J ends, which lost 0 bases and 4 bases, there was a span of 5 bases. This CDR3 has 13 amino acids. CDR3 protein: CASSIEGADTQYF. As DNA, the CDR3 is TGTGCCAGTAGTATAGAAGGGGCAGATACGCAGTATTTT.

This rearrangement joins TRBV7-2 to TRBJ1-2; TRBD1 aligns across 9 bases. Trimming at V came to 2 bases and at J to 7 bases, leaving 11 bases not matched to a gene. The CDR3 loop spans 16 amino acids. Germline lookup yields CDR1 SGHTA and CDR2 FQGNSA. This CDR3 reads CASSLQQGANGGGYTF. CDR3 coding DNA: TGTGCCAGCAGCTTACAACAGGGGGCTAATGGTGGTGGCTACACCTTC.

The chain joins TRBV28 to TRBJ2-1; the D gene is possibly TRBD1 (7 bases). This CDR3 comprises 18 residues. The V end lost 3 bases, the J end lost 0 bases, and 18 bases lay between the germline ends. Germline CDR1 and CDR2: MDHEN and SYDVKM. DNA for the CDR3: TGTGCCAGCAGTTTGGCCAGGGGGGCCTCTCTCTCCTACAATGAGCAGTTCTTC. Translated, it gives CASSLARGASLSYNEQFF.

J is TRBJ2-7 and V is TRBV6-5; possibly TRBD2 for D (5 bases). V lost 6 bases and J 3 bases, leaving 18 bases between the germline ends. The CDR3 extends over 15 amino acids. Germline-derived CDR1 and CDR2 are MNHEY and SVGAGI. CDR3 DNA sequence: TGTGCCAGCAGGGGAGATCCTGGAAACTTCTACGAGCAGTACTTC. It encodes CASRGDPGNFYEQYF.

This rearrangement joins TRBV6-5 to TRBJ2-7, with 7 bases lining up with TRBD1. Germline lookup yields CDR1 MNHEY and CDR2 SVGAGI. V lost 5 bases and J lost 2; bases outside the gene matches: 6. The CDR3 has 14 residues. CDR3 sequence reads: CASSPYRGPYEQYF. CDR3 in DNA: TGTGCCAGCAGTCCCTACAGGGGACCCTACGAGCAGTACTTC.

This chain uses TRBV4-1 with TRBJ2-7; TRBD1 matches 9 bases. This CDR3 spans 16 amino acids. CDR1 MGHRA and CDR2 YSYEKL come from the germline V gene. The J segment lost 2 bases and the V segment lost 0 bases, leaving 5 bases of the junction unmatched. The CDR3 here is CASSQEWDRATYEQYF. CDR3 bases: TGCGCCAGCAGCCAAGAATGGGACAGGGCAACCTACGAGCAGTACTTC.